This TCR beta chain stems from a study of post-analysis software for immune sequencing data. Findings and caveats of the study: Samples sharing a preparation batch grouped tightly together when assessed by F measure.

Unique molecular identifiers featured in each of the TCR beta cDNA libraries. TCRdb re-analysed the PCR reads in MiXCR, keeping a single row per CDR3 protein. This table has over 700,000 distinct CDR3 sequences, 25% to 30% appearing once. This clonotype was seen a handful of times. Its antigen is not identified. Sequenced sample: blood. This TCR derives from a girl aged 5-17 years with multiple sclerosis.

CDR3 nucleotides: TGTGCCAGCAGCCCCAGGCCTTGGGACTACAATGAGCAGTTCTTC. Translated, it gives CASSPRPWDYNEQFF. V is TRBV7-8 and J is TRBJ2-1; D unresolved. The germline CDR1 and CDR2 sequences are SGHVS and FQNEAQ. Between the trimmed V and J ends, which lost 5 bases and 3 bases, there was a span of 14 bases. The CDR3 runs 15 residues.